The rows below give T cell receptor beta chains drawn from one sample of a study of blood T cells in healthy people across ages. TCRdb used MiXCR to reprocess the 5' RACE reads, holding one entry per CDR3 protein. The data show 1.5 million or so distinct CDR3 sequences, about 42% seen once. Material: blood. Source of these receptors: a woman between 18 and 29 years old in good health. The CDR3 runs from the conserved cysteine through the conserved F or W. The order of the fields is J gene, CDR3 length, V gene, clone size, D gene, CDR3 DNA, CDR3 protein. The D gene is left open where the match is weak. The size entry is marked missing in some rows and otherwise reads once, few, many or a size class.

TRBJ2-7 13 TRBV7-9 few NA TGTGCCAGCAGCCCCCCCTTAACCTACGAGCAGTACTTC CASSPPLTYEQYF
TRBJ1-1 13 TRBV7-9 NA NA TGTGCCAGCAGTGCCCAGGGAGGGACTGAAGCTTTCTTT CASSAQGGTEAFF
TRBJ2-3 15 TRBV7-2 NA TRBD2 TGTGCCAGCAGCGTAGCGGGAATTCGAACAGATACGCAGTATTTT CASSVAGIRTDTQYF
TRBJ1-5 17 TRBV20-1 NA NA TGCAGTGCTGCGCCAGGGTGGGATGTCCCTTCAAATCAGCCCCAGCATTTT CSAAPGWDVPSNQPQHF
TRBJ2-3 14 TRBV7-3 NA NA TGTGCCAGCAGCCCCGCGGGAAACACAGATACGCAGTATTTT CASSPAGNTDTQYF
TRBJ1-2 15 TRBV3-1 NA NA TGTGCCAGCAGCCTACAGGATCCCGTAGGGTATGGCTACACCTTC CASSLQDPVGYGYTF
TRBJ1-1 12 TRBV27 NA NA TGTGCCAGCAGTAGGGCTCGGGGTGAAGCTTTCTTT CASSRARGEAFF
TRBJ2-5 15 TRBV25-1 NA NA TGTGCCAGCAGTGATTTCGGAGCAATCCAAGAGACCCAGTACTTC CASSDFGAIQETQYF
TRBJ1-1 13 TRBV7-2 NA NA TGTGCCGCCGGAAAGGGCGCGAACACTGAAGCTTTCTTT CAAGKGANTEAFF
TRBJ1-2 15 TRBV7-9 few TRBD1 TGTGCCAGTAGCCCCCGGACAGGGGAGGGCTATGGCTACACCTTC CASSPRTGEGYGYTF
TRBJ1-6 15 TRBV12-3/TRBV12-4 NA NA TGTGCCAGCAGTCCCCATGGGGACGATAATTCACCCCTCCACTTT CASSPHGDDNSPLHF
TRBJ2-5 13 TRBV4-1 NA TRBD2 TGCGCCAGCAGCCAAGGGACTAGTTTGGCCCGGTACTTC CASSQGTSLARYF
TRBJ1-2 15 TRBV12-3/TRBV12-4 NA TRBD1 TGTGCCAGCAGTTACCGAGAGGGGGCCGGGTATGGCTACACCTTC CASSYREGAGYGYTF
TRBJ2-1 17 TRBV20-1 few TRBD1 TGCAGTGCTAGATTCCGGGACAGGGCAATTTCCTACAATGAGCAGTTCTTC CSARFRDRAISYNEQFF
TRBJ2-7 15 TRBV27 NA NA TGTGCCAGCAGTTTCGACTACCCTGGGAACTACGAGCAGTACTTC CASSFDYPGNYEQYF
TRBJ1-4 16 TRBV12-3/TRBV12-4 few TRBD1 TGTGCCAAAAAGTTTTCCCCTCAGGGGGCTAATGAAAAACTGTTTTTT CAKKFSPQGANEKLFF
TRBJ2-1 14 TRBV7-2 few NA TGTGCCAGCAGCTCAACTAGGGTCTACAATGAGCAGTTCTTC CASSSTRVYNEQFF
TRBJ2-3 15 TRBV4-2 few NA TGTGCCAGCAGCCAAGCCACTAGTTTCACAGATACGCAGTATTTT CASSQATSFTDTQYF
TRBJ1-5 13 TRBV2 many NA TGTGCCAGCAGTCTGACTGGGACTCAGCCCCAGCATTTT CASSLTGTQPQHF
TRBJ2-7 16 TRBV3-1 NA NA TGTGCCAGCAGCCAACAAGGACTCCTCCGTTACAATGAGCAGTACTTC CASSQQGLLRYNEQYF
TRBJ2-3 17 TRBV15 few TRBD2 TGTGCCACCAGCAGAAACGGACTAGCGGGAGCCCCAGATACGCAGTATTTT CATSRNGLAGAPDTQYF
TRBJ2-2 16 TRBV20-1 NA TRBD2 TGCAGTGCTAGAGAGGCCCTAGCGGCGACCACCGGGGAGCTGTTTTTT CSAREALAATTGELFF
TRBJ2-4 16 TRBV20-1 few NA TGCAGTGCGATCAAGCGGGCCAGTCAGCCCAAAAACATTCAGTACTTC CSAIKRASQPKNIQYF